This TCR beta chain is drawn from a study of cytomegalovirus exposure and HLA in healthy donors. This clone was detected once. The CDR3 has 13 amino acids. The germline V gene has CDR1 SNHLY and CDR2 FYNNEI. V was shortened by 7 bases and J by 0 bases, with 9 bases between the two germline ends. This PCR relied on a set of 60 Vbeta primers and 13 Jbeta primers. Method: immunoSEQ multiplex PCR; TCRdb's copy keeps in-frame clones and lacks some. Among under 200,000 clones listed, 65% to 85% were seen once. The sequence came from a woman aged 40 to 49 in good health and CMV-seropositive. The sample was PBMCs. This chain connects TRBV2 to TRBJ1-1; possible D gene TRBD1, 5 bases. The CDR3 DNA reads as TGTGCCAGCAAGGACAACTTGAACACTGAAGCTTTCTTT. Its translation: CASKDNLNTEAFF.